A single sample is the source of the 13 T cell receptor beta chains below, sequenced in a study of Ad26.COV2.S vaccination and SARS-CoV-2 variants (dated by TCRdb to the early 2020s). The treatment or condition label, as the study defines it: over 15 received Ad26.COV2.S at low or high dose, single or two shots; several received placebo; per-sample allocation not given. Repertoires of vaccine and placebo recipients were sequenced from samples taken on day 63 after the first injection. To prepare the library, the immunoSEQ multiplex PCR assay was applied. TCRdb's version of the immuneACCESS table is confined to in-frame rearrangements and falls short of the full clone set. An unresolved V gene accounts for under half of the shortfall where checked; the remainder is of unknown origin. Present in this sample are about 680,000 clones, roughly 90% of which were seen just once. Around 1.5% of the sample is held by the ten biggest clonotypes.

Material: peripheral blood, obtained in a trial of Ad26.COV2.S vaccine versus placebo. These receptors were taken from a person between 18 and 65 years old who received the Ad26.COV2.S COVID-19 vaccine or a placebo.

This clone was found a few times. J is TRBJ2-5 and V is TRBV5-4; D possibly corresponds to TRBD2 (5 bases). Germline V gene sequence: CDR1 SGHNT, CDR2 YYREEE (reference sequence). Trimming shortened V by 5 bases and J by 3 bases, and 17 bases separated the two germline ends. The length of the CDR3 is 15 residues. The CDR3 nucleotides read TGTGCCAGCAGTACCCGTCGGGATTTAGAAGAGACCCAGTACTTC. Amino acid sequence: CASSTRRDLEETQYF.

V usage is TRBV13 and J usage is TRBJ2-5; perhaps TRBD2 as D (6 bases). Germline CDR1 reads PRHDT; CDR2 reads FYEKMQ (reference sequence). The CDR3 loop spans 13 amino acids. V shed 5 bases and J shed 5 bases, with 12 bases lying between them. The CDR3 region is CASSPVGGETQYF. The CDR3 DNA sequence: TGTGCCAGCAGCCCGGTTGGGGGGGAGACCCAGTACTTC.

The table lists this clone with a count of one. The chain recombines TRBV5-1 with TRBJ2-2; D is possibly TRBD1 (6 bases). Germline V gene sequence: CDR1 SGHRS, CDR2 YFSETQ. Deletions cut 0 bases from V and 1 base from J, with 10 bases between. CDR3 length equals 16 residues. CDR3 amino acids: CASSLGGHVNTGELFF. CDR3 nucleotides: TGCGCCAGCAGCTTGGGGGGACACGTGAACACCGGGGAGCTGTTTTTT.

The CDR3 spells CASSQERWDRDQETQYF. In nucleotides, the CDR3 is TGTGCCAGCAGCCAAGAGCGTTGGGACAGAGACCAAGAGACCCAGTACTTC. V gene TRBV3-1 (or the pseudogene TRBV3-2) combines with J gene TRBJ2-5; 7 nucleotides agree with TRBD1. The J segment lost 0 bases and the V segment lost 0 bases, leaving 7 bases of the junction unmatched. Germline-derived CDR1 and CDR2 are LGHDT and YNNKEL (reference sequence). This CDR3 is 17 amino acids long.

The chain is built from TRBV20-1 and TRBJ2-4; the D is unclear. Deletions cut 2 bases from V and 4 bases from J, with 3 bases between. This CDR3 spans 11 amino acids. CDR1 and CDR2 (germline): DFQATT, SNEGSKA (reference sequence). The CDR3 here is CSARNKNIQYF. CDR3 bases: TGCAGTGCTAGAAATAAAAACATTCAGTACTTC.

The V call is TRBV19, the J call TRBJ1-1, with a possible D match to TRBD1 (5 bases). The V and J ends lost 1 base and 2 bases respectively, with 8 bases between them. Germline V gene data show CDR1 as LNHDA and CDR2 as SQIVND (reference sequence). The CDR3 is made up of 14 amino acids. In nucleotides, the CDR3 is TGTGCCAGTAGTATAGGGGACGTCAACACTGAAGCTTTCTTT. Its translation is CASSIGDVNTEAFF.

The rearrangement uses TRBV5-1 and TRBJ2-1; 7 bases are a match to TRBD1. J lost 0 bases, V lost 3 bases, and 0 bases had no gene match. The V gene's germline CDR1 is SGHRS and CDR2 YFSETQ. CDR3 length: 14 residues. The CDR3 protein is CASSWDSSYNEQFF. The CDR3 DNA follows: TGCGCCAGCAGCTGGGACAGCTCCTACAATGAGCAGTTCTTC.

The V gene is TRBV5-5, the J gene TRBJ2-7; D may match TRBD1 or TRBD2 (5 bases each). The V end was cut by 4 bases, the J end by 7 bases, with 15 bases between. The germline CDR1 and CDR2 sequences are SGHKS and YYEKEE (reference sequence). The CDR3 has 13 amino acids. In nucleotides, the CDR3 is TGTGCCAGCAGCCCGGGGCCTCATCGGGAGCAGTACTTC. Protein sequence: CASSPGPHREQYF.

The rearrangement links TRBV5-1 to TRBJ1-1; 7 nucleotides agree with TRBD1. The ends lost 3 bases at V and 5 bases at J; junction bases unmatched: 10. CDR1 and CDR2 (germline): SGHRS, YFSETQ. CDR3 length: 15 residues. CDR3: CASSSGGGFVTEAFF. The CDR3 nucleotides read TGCGCCAGCAGCTCGGGAGGGGGCTTTGTTACTGAAGCTTTCTTT.

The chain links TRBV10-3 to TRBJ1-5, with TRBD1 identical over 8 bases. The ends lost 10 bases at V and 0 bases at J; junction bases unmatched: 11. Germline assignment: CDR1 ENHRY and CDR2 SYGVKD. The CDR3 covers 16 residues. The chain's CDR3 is CATNQGAWDSNQPQHF. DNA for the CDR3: TGTGCCACAAACCAGGGGGCTTGGGATAGCAATCAGCCCCAGCATTTT.

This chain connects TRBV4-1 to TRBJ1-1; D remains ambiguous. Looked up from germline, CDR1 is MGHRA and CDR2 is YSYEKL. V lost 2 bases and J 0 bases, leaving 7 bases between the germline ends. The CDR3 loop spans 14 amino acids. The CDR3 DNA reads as TGCGCCAGCAGCCAACTGGCCATGAACACTGAAGCTTTCTTT. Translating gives CASSQLAMNTEAFF.

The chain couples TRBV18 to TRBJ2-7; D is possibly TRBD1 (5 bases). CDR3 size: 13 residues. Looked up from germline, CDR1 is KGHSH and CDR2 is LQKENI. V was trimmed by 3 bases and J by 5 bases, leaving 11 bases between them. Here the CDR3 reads CASSPSGIDEQYF. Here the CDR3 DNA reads TGTGCCAGCTCACCCTCAGGGATCGACGAGCAGTACTTC.

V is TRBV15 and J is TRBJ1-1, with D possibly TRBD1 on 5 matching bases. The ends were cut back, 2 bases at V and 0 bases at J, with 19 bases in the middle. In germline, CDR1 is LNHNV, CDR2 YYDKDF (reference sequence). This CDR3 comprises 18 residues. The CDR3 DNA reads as TGTGCCACCAGCAGATCGGGGGTGGCGTATGGGTTGAACACTGAAGCTTTCTTT. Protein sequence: CATSRSGVAYGLNTEAFF.